Listed here are 32 T cell receptor beta chains from one sample, sequenced in a study of OX40 agonist ivuxolimab in advanced cancers. Assay used: immunoSEQ multiplex PCR; TCRdb lists only in-frame clones, some missing. The sample has 65,000 to 80,000 clones; roughly nine tenths are singletons. Here the sequenced sample was CD4+ or CD8+ T cells sorted from blood, taken in a trial of the OX40 agonist ivuxolimab. These receptors were obtained from an adult with an advanced solid tumor such as melanoma, head and neck, liver or kidney cancer.

This chain connects TRBV5-6 to TRBJ1-1, with D uncertain. CDR1 and CDR2 from the germline V gene are SGHDT and YYEEEE. Trimming pared 2 bases from V and 0 bases from J, leaving 8 bases between. This CDR3 has 14 residues. CDR3 sequence reads: CASSFGSMNTEAFF. Written as DNA, the CDR3 is TGTGCCAGCAGCTTCGGCAGCATGAACACTGAAGCTTTCTTT.

V usage is TRBV10-3 and J usage is TRBJ1-4, with no clear D. The V gene lost 5 bases and the J gene lost 5 bases, with 12 bases spanning the gap. Looked up from germline, CDR1 is ENHRY and CDR2 is SYGVKD. The CDR3 length is 14 residues. The CDR3 DNA reads TGTGCCATCAGTCGGACCTTACTGAATGAAAAACTGTTTTTT. Translated: CAISRTLLNEKLFF.

DNA of the CDR3: TGTGCCAGCAGCTTTACCGGAGGGAATGAAAAACTGTTTTTT. It specifies CASSFTGGNEKLFF. The rearrangement links TRBV7-9 to TRBJ1-4; no definite D call. Germline V CDR1 and CDR2: SEHNR, FQNEAQ (reference sequence). Trimming cost V 3 bases and J 5 bases, with 10 bases left between them. The length of the CDR3 is 14 residues.

The chain joins TRBV11-2 to TRBJ1-6; no firm D call. Trimming cost V 2 bases and J 9 bases, with 8 bases left between them. There are 13 residues in the CDR3. From germline, CDR1 is SGHAT and CDR2 FQNNGV. CDR3 nucleotides: TGTGCCAGCAGCTTAATCTCTATTTCACCCCTCCACTTT. As protein: CASSLISISPLHF.

The chain carries TRBV19 and TRBJ1-5; perhaps TRBD1 as D (5 bases). Germline CDR1 LNHDA, CDR2 SQIVND (reference sequence). The CDR3 sequence is 15 residues long. Trimming left V 6 bases short and J 0 bases short, with 12 bases between. The CDR3 DNA sequence: TGTGCCAGTAGGGGGGAAGGGTATAGCAATCAGCCCCAGCATTTT. This translates into CASRGEGYSNQPQHF.

The V and J genes are TRBV5-1 and TRBJ2-2; tentatively, D is TRBD2 (5 bases). This CDR3 contains 13 residues. Trimming removed 4 bases at V and 6 bases at J, with 10 bases between. Looked up from germline, CDR1 is SGHRS and CDR2 is YFSETQ. CDR3 in DNA: TGCGCCAGCAGCGCAGGACTGGCCGGGGAGCTGTTTTTT. Protein: CASSAGLAGELFF.

The rearrangement links TRBV6-1 to TRBJ2-4; D remains ambiguous. Looked up from germline, CDR1 is MNHNS and CDR2 is SASEGT. This CDR3 has 13 residues. Trimming shortened V by 6 bases and J by 6 bases, and 12 bases separated the two germline ends. The CDR3 reads CASSTGPRNIQYF. The CDR3 region has the DNA TGTGCCAGCAGCACCGGGCCAAGAAACATTCAGTACTTC.

The V call is TRBV18, the J call TRBJ2-7; 9 bases line up with TRBD2. Germline V lookup: CDR1 KGHSH, CDR2 LQKENI. CDR3 length equals 17 residues. The J segment lost 5 bases and the V segment lost 3 bases, leaving 14 bases of the junction unmatched. CDR3 residues: CASSPPTNSGRFHEQYF. In DNA, the CDR3 is TGTGCCAGCTCACCGCCAACTAATAGCGGGAGATTCCACGAGCAGTACTTC.

The chain couples TRBV5-4 to TRBJ1-4; maybe TRBD1 (6 bases). Germline V gene lookup returns CDR1 SGHNT and CDR2 YYREEE (reference sequence). This CDR3 has 16 residues. Trimming stripped 3 bases from V and 6 bases from J, with 18 bases between. CDR3: CASSSGGAVRYEKLFF. In DNA form, the CDR3 reads TGTGCCAGCAGCTCCGGGGGGGCGGTGCGATATGAAAAACTGTTTTTT.

The V call is TRBV5-4, the J call TRBJ2-6; D possibly corresponds to TRBD1 (5 bases). Between the trimmed V and J ends, which lost 2 bases and 0 bases, there was a span of 15 bases. CDR1 is SGHNT and CDR2 is YYREEE in the germline V gene (reference sequence). The CDR3 totals 18 residues. The CDR3 loop is CASSLMGLGHSGANVLTF. The CDR3 region has the DNA TGTGCCAGCAGCTTAATGGGGCTGGGCCACTCTGGGGCCAACGTCCTGACTTTC.

The genes are TRBV18 and TRBJ2-7; possibly TRBD1 for D (5 bases). The CDR3 covers 14 residues. V lost 2 bases and J lost 6, with 14 bases in between. Germline V lookup: CDR1 KGHSH, CDR2 LQKENI. The CDR3 protein is CASSPGAGEREQYF. CDR3 nucleotides: TGTGCCAGCTCACCAGGGGCAGGCGAGCGCGAGCAGTACTTC.

J is TRBJ2-5 and V is TRBV7-2; 10 bases align to TRBD1. Germline CDR1 reads SGHTA; CDR2 reads FQGNSA. V trimming: 4 bases; J trimming: 7 bases; junction bases outside the gene matches: 9. The CDR3 spans 15 residues. CDR3 in DNA: TGTGCCAGCAGCTCTAACGACAGGGGGCTGGGGACCCAGTACTTC. This sequence encodes CASSSNDRGLGTQYF.

This chain links TRBV28 with TRBJ2-1, with 9 bases aligning to TRBD2. The V and J ends lost 7 bases and 3 bases, in that order; junction bases with no gene match: 10. Germline V CDR1 and CDR2: MDHEN, SYDVKM. The CDR3 sequence is 16 residues long. CDR3 sequence (DNA): TGTGCCAGCACCACTACCGGAGCGGGAGGCTACAATGAGCAGTTCTTC. This gives the protein CASTTTGAGGYNEQFF.

The chain couples TRBV5-6 to TRBJ2-6; D may be TRBD2 (6 bases). This CDR3 contains 15 residues. The germline V gene encodes CDR1 SGHDT and CDR2 YYEEEE. V was trimmed by 4 bases and J by 1 base, leaving 9 bases between them. The DNA of the CDR3 is TGTGCCAGCAGCACGGGGGTGTCTGGGGCCAACGTCCTGACTTTC. It codes for CASSTGVSGANVLTF.

The rearrangement links TRBV5-1 to TRBJ2-3, with TRBD2 identical over 10 bases. The CDR3 runs to 15 residues. The germline V gene encodes CDR1 SGHRS and CDR2 YFSETQ. Germline trimming cut 4 bases from V and 6 bases from J; bases unmatched to any gene: 8. CDR3 DNA sequence: TGCGCCAGCAGCCTGCCTAGCGGGAGCCCCGATACGCAGTATTTT. Its protein product is CASSLPSGSPDTQYF.

This chain links TRBV10-1 with TRBJ2-3; 7 bases align to TRBD1. Germline CDR1 WNHNN, CDR2 SYGVQD (reference sequence). The V and J ends lost 2 bases and 1 base, in that order; junction bases with no gene match: 3. The CDR3 spans 15 residues. The CDR3 DNA follows: TGCGCCAGCAGTGAGGACAGGGCCGGCACAGATACGCAGTATTTT. Protein sequence: CASSEDRAGTDTQYF.

V and J are TRBV5-1 and TRBJ2-2, with TRBD2 matching 10 bases. The CDR3 runs 17 residues. From germline, CDR1 is SGHRS and CDR2 YFSETQ. V lost 0 bases and J lost 1; bases outside the gene matches: 3. Here the CDR3 reads CASSLASGGVNTGELFF. CDR3 coding DNA: TGCGCCAGCAGCTTGGCTAGCGGGGGAGTGAACACCGGGGAGCTGTTTTTT.

This chain connects TRBV5-4 to TRBJ2-3, with 11 bases fitting TRBD2. Looked up from germline, CDR1 is SGHNT and CDR2 is YYREEE (reference sequence). The CDR3 has 16 amino acids. V was pared by 0 bases and J by 6 bases, with 6 bases of the junction left unmatched. CDR3 in amino acids: CASSLDLAGGHDTQYF. The CDR3 DNA reads as TGTGCCAGCAGCTTGGATCTAGCGGGAGGCCACGATACGCAGTATTTT.

The chain carries TRBV7-2 and TRBJ2-7; 12 nucleotides line up with TRBD2. CDR1 SGHTA and CDR2 FQGNSA come from the germline V gene. J gave up 3 bases and V 1 base, and 4 bases lay outside the gene matches. The CDR3 loop spans 16 amino acids. In DNA, the CDR3 is TGTGCCAGCAGCTTAGTAGCGACTAGCGGGAGCTACGAGCAGTACTTC. Its translation is CASSLVATSGSYEQYF.

This rearrangement joins TRBV6-5 to TRBJ2-2, with D possibly called TRBD1 or TRBD2 (5 bases each). Germline V gene sequence: CDR1 MNHEY, CDR2 SVGAGI. The V end was cut by 5 bases, the J end by 4 bases, with 8 bases between. The CDR3 is 13 amino acids. CDR3 region: CASSTGRTGELFF. CDR3 in DNA: TGTGCCAGCAGTACGGGACGCACCGGGGAGCTGTTTTTT.

This clone was seen once. The genes are TRBV5-1 and TRBJ2-1, with TRBD2 matching over 12 bases. Per germline, CDR1 SGHRS and CDR2 YFSETQ. CDR3 length: 17 amino acids. Germline trimming cut 0 bases from V and 3 bases from J; bases unmatched to any gene: 4. CDR3 in DNA: TGCGCCAGCAGCTTGGGGACTAGCGGGAACTTCTACAATGAGCAGTTCTTC. Translating it yields CASSLGTSGNFYNEQFF.

The V gene is TRBV12-2, the J gene TRBJ1-4. TRBV12-2 is termed a pseudogene. The CDR3 runs 11 residues. CDR3 region: CASRLSEKLFF. Written as DNA, the CDR3 is TGTGCAAGTCGCTTAAGTGAAAAACTGTTTTTT.

The chain uses TRBV4-3 and TRBJ2-1, with D uncertain. The CDR3 runs to 14 residues. Per the germline V gene, CDR1 is LGHNA and CDR2 is YSLEER. V was pared by 0 bases and J by 6 bases, with 9 bases between. The CDR3 loop reads CASSQERKSNEQFF. DNA for the CDR3: TGCGCCAGCAGCCAAGAGAGGAAGAGCAATGAGCAGTTCTTC.

The chain uses TRBV28 and TRBJ2-1; D is perhaps TRBD1 (5 bases). Trimming took off 4 bases at V and 4 bases at J, with 11 bases between the two ends. Germline-derived CDR1 and CDR2 are MDHEN and SYDVKM. CDR3 length equals 14 residues. The DNA for the CDR3 is TGTGCCAGCAGTTCTGGACAAGATTACAATGAGCAGTTCTTC. Its protein is CASSSGQDYNEQFF.

V gene TRBV5-1 combines with J gene TRBJ2-2; 14 bases fit TRBD2. The CDR3 length is 15 residues. The V and J ends lost 4 bases and 6 bases, in that order; junction bases with no gene match: 2. Germline assignment: CDR1 SGHRS and CDR2 YFSETQ. The CDR3 sequence: CASSQTSGRAGELFF. The DNA of the CDR3 is TGCGCCAGCAGCCAGACTAGCGGGAGGGCCGGGGAGCTGTTTTTT.

This chain connects TRBV9 to TRBJ2-2, with D perhaps TRBD1 or TRBD2 (6 bases each). The length of the CDR3 is 15 residues. Germline loops: CDR1 SGDLS, CDR2 YYNGEE. Trimming pared 4 bases from V and 5 bases from J, leaving 15 bases between. This chain's CDR3 is CASSRDQGRTGELFF. For the CDR3, the DNA is TGTGCCAGCAGCCGGGACCAGGGGAGGACCGGGGAGCTGTTTTTT.

The DNA for the CDR3 is TGTGCCAGCAGCTTAGACGGGGTCTACGAGCAGTACTTC. It yields the protein CASSLDGVYEQYF. The gene calls are TRBV7-2 and TRBJ2-7, with D perhaps matching TRBD2 (5 bases). Per the germline V gene, CDR1 is SGHTA and CDR2 is FQGNSA. The CDR3 is 13 residues long. The V and J ends lost 1 base and 3 bases respectively, with 7 bases between them.

The chain is built from TRBV5-1 and TRBJ2-3, with 11 bases that match TRBD2. The CDR3 is 13 residues long. Germline V gene lookup returns CDR1 SGHRS and CDR2 YFSETQ. J lost 5 bases, V lost 7 bases, and 3 bases had no gene match. The CDR3 sequence is CASALAGEDTQYF. The CDR3 nucleotides read TGCGCCAGCGCACTAGCGGGAGAAGATACGCAGTATTTT. Full variable domain (outside the CDR3, taken from reference TRBV5-1 and TRBJ2-3): KAGVTQTPRYLIKTRGQQVTLSCSPISGHRSVSWYQQTPGQGLQFLFEYFSETQRNKGNFPGRFSGRQFSNSRSEMNVSTLELGDSALYLCASALAGEDTQYFGPGTRLTVL.

V is TRBV27 and J is TRBJ1-1; no clear D. The V and J ends lost 3 bases and 1 base respectively, with 12 bases between them. There are 15 residues in the CDR3. Germline V CDR1 and CDR2: MNHEY, SMNVEV (reference sequence). DNA of the CDR3: TGTGCCAGCAGTTTTTATGGTCAGGAGAACACTGAAGCTTTCTTT. This gives the protein CASSFYGQENTEAFF.

The chain employs TRBV7-9 and TRBJ2-3; 9 bases map to TRBD1. From germline, CDR1 is SEHNR and CDR2 FQNEAQ (reference sequence). The CDR3 extends over 17 amino acids. With 2 bases clipped from V and 5 bases from J, the junction kept 11 bases outside the gene matches. The CDR3 sequence is CASSLRRTGGPLDTQYF. The CDR3 nucleotides read TGTGCCAGCAGCTTAAGGAGAACAGGGGGCCCTTTAGATACGCAGTATTTT.

This sequence joins TRBV13 and TRBJ2-7; 7 positions match TRBD2. The CDR3 covers 15 residues. The trim removed 5 bases at V and 4 bases at J, leaving 11 bases unmatched. From germline, CDR1 is PRHDT and CDR2 FYEKMQ (reference sequence). CDR3 region: CASSVRVKGGYEQYF. The CDR3 DNA follows: TGTGCCAGCAGCGTCAGGGTAAAGGGAGGGTACGAGCAGTACTTC.

The chain combines TRBV7-3 with TRBJ2-1, with D possibly matching TRBD2 (6 bases). V gave up 4 bases and J gave up 7 bases, with 14 bases separating them. CDR3 size: 14 residues. Germline lookup yields CDR1 SGHTA and CDR2 FQGTGA. The CDR3 protein is CASSYGGRRNEQFF. CDR3 sequence (DNA): TGTGCCAGCAGCTATGGAGGGAGGAGGAATGAGCAGTTCTTC.